This TCR beta chain was identified in a study of cytomegalovirus exposure and HLA in healthy donors (dated by TCRdb to the late 2010s). In terms of the full investigation: An earlier analysis of roughly 630 of the donors reported 276 Gb of sequence data and 117 million unique TCR beta sequences from approximately 180 million T cells. Roughly 300 gigabases of sequencing data and approximately 80 million unique TCR sequences were included in an early release covering about 600 HLA-typed donors. Of the roughly 410 genotyped donors, approximately 81% were placed in the genetic ancestry cluster associated with self-reported Caucasian donors. The study aimed to test whether signatures of past pathogen exposure could be identified by cataloging public T cell receptors. The study used immunosequencing to profile the T cell repertoires of some 600 subjects and linked those repertoires to cytomegalovirus serostatus. A separate validation cohort of roughly 130 different subjects was used in addition to the roughly 670-subject first cohort. The study combined high-throughput TCR immunosequencing, statistical association of individual TCRs with disease status, and machine learning to predict cytomegalovirus infection status. A later analysis re-examined previously published TCR beta repertoires from over 500 donors and added high-resolution HLA genotyping to investigate patterns of TCR occurrence. Rather than drawing on any new phenotypic data, the later analysis identified candidate immune exposures from TCR beta sequences and the way those sequences occurred across donors. To decide whether each TCR beta V gene segment behaved as functional or pseudogenic, an earlier analysis of some 540 of the donors relied on high-throughput TCR beta sequencing. Donor age, sex, ethnicity and CMV serostatus were compiled together with the repertoire data. A later genetic analysis used genome-wide SNP genotypes for about 65% of the 666 donors, treating that subset as a discovery cohort. All discovery cohort repertoires had been generated on a single sequencing platform. Class I and class II HLA loci were covered by the typing at four-digit resolution. Typing coverage varied by locus: roughly 629-640 donors for A, B, C, DRB1 and DQB1; approximately 560 for DQA1; about 590 for DPA1; roughly 450 for DPB1. Because of strong linkage in the cohort, 5 or 6 DR-DQ haplotypes were treated as single units for association and clustering. Among around 400 genotyped donors of the cohort, an average of approximately 230,000 unique TCR beta nucleotide sequences were sequenced per donor, 15% to 20% of them non-productive. Study-wide findings and limitations: In a later analysis, more than 15,000 TCR beta sequences were associated with specific HLA alleles at a false discovery rate of 0.05. In an earlier analysis of several hundred of the donors, most TCR beta V segments were observed in productive rearrangements about 87% or about 30% of the time, broadly matching IMGT annotations. It was suggested by the authors that the approach could potentially be generalized to other disease states and immunological phenotypes. In vitro tests confirmed that a few of the cytomegalovirus-associated TCR beta chains recognize cytomegalovirus antigens. This cohort had only TCR beta chains sequenced, and the lack of alpha or paired-chain data limited which features could be detected. Assigning TCR associations to individual alleles was difficult when HLA alleles, especially DR and DQ, strongly co-occurred. The 87-base-pair reads could not distinguish some IMGT-functional V segments, including TRBV6-2 and TRBV6-3, so those segments were excluded. A cluster of highly shared sequence variants was judged likely to be a technical artifact of the sequencing pipeline. A later analysis found that most CMV-associated TCR beta chains appeared HLA-restricted, with HLA associations seemingly driven largely by CMV exposure. A later analysis reported that several top co-occurrence clusters appeared linked to parvovirus B19, influenza, CMV and Epstein-Barr virus. Because some donors lacked HLA typing at each locus, the association tests relied only on the typed subset. A further reported finding was that TCR beta sequences accurately predicted the HLA-A and HLA-B alleles for most subjects in the first cohort. While some public TCRs were present in many individuals, most TCR sequences turned up only very rarely across donors. The study listed 164 TCR beta chains as associated with cytomegalovirus. A later genetic analysis reported fewer N-insertions in productive TCRs among donors in an Asian-associated ancestry cluster than the roughly 620-donor mean. An association between a missense DCLRE1C variant and V-gene and J-gene trimming of TCR beta chains was found in a later genetic analysis and replicated in an independent cohort. Roughly uniform sequencing depth across donors was assumed in presence/absence analyses, although this assumption may not hold. Compared with equally common non-associated chains, HLA-associated TCR beta chains in a later analysis were more clonally expanded and had lower generation probabilities. Because counts were too low, more than 15 rarely observed V segments, including chromosome 9 orphons, were left out of the earlier analysis of about 620 of the donors. The only immune exposure information available for the cohort was CMV serostatus. The classifier was reported to diagnose cytomegalovirus status with high specificity and sensitivity in both the original and validation cohorts. According to a later analysis, TCR association rates differed among HLA loci, with DRB1 alleles showing the most associated TCRs and HLA-C alleles showing the fewest. Correlated functional status among segregating V segments might be attributable to linkage disequilibrium, but an unknown experimental factor could not be ruled out.

For this clone: Its antigen is currently not known. No clone much larger than this one lies a single base away; base qualities are absent.

The germline V and J ends show losses of 4 bases and 2 bases respectively, and no gene match explains 2 bases of the junction. CDR1 and CDR2, looked up from the germline V gene, are LGHNA and YSLEER. From the cysteine through the phenylalanine, the CDR3 covers 15 amino acids. Only the CDR3 portion is preserved as DNA: 45 bases, with reading frame beginning at the first base. The library came from the immunoSEQ multiplex PCR assay. A mixture of 60 forward primers for TCR Vbeta segments and 13 reverse primers for TCR Jbeta segments was used in the multiplex PCR. Amplification of the CDR3 region of rearranged TCR beta genes was performed with a multiplex PCR assay on genomic DNA. Amplified TCR beta libraries were sequenced as 87-base-pair reads on the Illumina HiSeq System. Processing in the source paper ran as follows. In a later analysis, 80 million or so unique TCR beta chains were counted across the approximately 640 repertoires, and roughly 11 million of these chains were shared by at least two donors. Raw reads were error-corrected and collapsed into unique sequences by a nearest-neighbor algorithm in which closely related sequences were merged to remove PCR and sequencing errors. Alignment of CDR3 sequences to IMGT reference sequences was used to assign V, D and J gene segments. For a sequence to be retained, a match of at least six nucleotides to both a V gene segment and a J gene segment was required. A rearrangement counted as productive if the CDR3 had no stop codons and remained in frame with V and J, and every other rearrangement counted as non-productive. CDR3 was defined according to IMGT convention as the region running from the second conserved V-encoded cysteine to the conserved J-encoded phenylalanine. Sequences without an unambiguous match to a single V gene segment were excluded from the earlier analysis of 450 to 650 of the donors. In an earlier analysis of 587 of the donors, a V segment was called functional when productive rearrangements were above 56.7%, and segregating when the standard deviation between donors exceeded 5%. A statistical classification framework was built to diagnose cytomegalovirus status from the catalog of TCR beta chain sequences. In a later analysis, TCR nucleotide sequences were compared against IMGT/GENE-DB human TR gene sequences so that V and J genes could be assigned. In a later analysis, CDR3 sequences and most-parsimonious VDJ recombination scenarios were assigned using the TCRdist pipeline. In a later analysis, each TCR beta chain was defined by its CDR3 amino acid sequence together with its V-gene family, and reads without a unique V-gene family were excluded. In a later analysis, 500 to 650 highly shared, low-generation-probability nucleotide sequences were removed to address suspected cross-contamination and a sequencing artifact. For each public chain, a later analysis derived a clonal expansion index from normalized ranks of inferred template counts within each repertoire. A later analysis computed generation probabilities with a VDJ recombination model fitted to out-of-frame rearrangements, and checked the results against IGoR. Hypergeometric tests were used in a later analysis to score TCR-TCR, TCR-HLA and TCR-CMV co-occurrence, with a repertoire-size bias correction applied to the TCR pairs. A later analysis estimated false discovery rates by permuting HLA or CMV assignments 20 times. In a later analysis, co-occurring TCRs were grouped with DBSCAN, and TCRdist sequence similarity was added when clustering was performed within HLA-allele-positive subsets. Repertoires with fewer than 30,000 or more than 120,000 public chains, plus five repertoires with anomalous nucleotide sharing, were excluded from co-occurrence clustering. TCRdb carries this immuneACCESS record with in-frame sequences only. Its versions omit some clonotypes, under half of them owing to an unresolved V gene in the studies checked, with the rest unexplained. V and J calls and clone size are those listed in that table; D and trimming were worked out from the DNA. The sample profile shows about 160,000 clones; roughly 80% of them were found once. Clones ranked in the top ten supply approximately 7% of the sample.

The cohort consisted of 666 healthy bone marrow donors. Cohort members were all nominally healthy when sampled, although unrecorded immune exposures were likely present. The donor was CMV seropositive and was included in the group of about 290 seropositive cohort members. Each donor provided a peripheral blood sample, and peripheral blood mononuclear cells were used for TCR beta sequencing. Genomic DNA extraction from the blood cell samples was performed with the Qiagen DNeasy Blood Extraction Kit. The sequenced material came from PBMCs. The sequence was collected from a woman younger than 45 in good health and CMV-seropositive. The chain is encoded by TRBV4-3 joined to TRBJ1-3; the central 10 bases match TRBD1. The DNA sequence is as follows: TGCGCCAGCAGCCGGGACAGGGGTGCTGGAAACACCATATATTTT. It encodes CASSRDRGAGNTIYF.